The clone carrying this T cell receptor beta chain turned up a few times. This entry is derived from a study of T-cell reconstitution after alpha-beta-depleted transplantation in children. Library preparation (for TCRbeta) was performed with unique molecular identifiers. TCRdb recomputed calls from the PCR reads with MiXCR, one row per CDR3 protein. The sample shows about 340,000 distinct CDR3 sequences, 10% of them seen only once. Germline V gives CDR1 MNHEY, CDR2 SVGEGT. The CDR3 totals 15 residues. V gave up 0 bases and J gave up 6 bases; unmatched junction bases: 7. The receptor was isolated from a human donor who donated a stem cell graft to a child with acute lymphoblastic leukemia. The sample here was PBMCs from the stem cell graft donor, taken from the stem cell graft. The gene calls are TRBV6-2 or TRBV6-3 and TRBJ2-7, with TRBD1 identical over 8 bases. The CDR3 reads CASSYSGGTGREQYF. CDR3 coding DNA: TGTGCCAGCAGTTACTCGGGCGGGACAGGCCGCGAGCAGTACTTC.